The 19 T cell receptor beta chains below were found in one sample sequenced in a study of shared clonotypes between healthy human individuals. Generated by immunoSEQ multiplex PCR, the TCRdb table keeps only in-frame clones and is missing some. The sample yields a few million clones, about nine tenths seen once. Sequenced: naive CD4+ T cells from PBMCs. Stated subset: CD45RA+ positively selected. All receptors come from a man aged 18 to 29 in good health. Some clones in this sample may be carry-over from other donors' samples.

V and J are TRBV5-6 and TRBJ1-4; perhaps TRBD1 as D (5 bases). Germline-derived CDR1 and CDR2 are SGHDT and YYEEEE. The length of the CDR3 is 15 residues. V lost 4 bases and J 8 bases, leaving 18 bases between the germline ends. CDR3 bases: TGTGCCAGCAGCCTCAGCGGGGCTAAGCGGGAAAAACTGTTTTTT. Translation: CASSLSGAKREKLFF.

This chain joins TRBV5-4 and TRBJ1-2, with no clear D. This CDR3 contains 15 residues. Germline V CDR1 and CDR2: SGHNT, YYREEE (reference sequence). Trimming took off 0 bases at V and 4 bases at J, with 13 bases between the two ends. The CDR3 DNA sequence: TGTGCCAGCAGCTTGGCCCGGGCAGAACCCTATGGCTACACCTTC. Its translation: CASSLARAEPYGYTF.

Turning to this clone: Other DNA sequences in this specimen translate into the identical CDR3. This chain links TRBV7-3 with TRBJ1-2; 7 nucleotides align to TRBD1. The CDR3 is 13 residues long. J lost 7 bases, V lost 4 bases, and 6 bases had no gene match. The V gene's germline CDR1 is SGHTA and CDR2 FQGTGA. CDR3 nucleotides: TGTGCCAGCAGCTCGACAGGGAATGGTGGCTACACCTTC. This codes for CASSSTGNGGYTF.

This chain uses TRBV12-1 with TRBJ2-1; TRBD1 is the table's D call and was not checked against the DNA. TRBV12-1 is reported as a pseudogene. The CDR3 runs 13 residues. The CDR3 is CASSPTGSNEQFF. In DNA form, the CDR3 reads TGTGCCAGCAGCCCCACAGGCTCCAATGAGCAGTTCTTC.

To note about this clone: This sample includes further DNA sequences coding for the same CDR3. The chain couples TRBV28 to TRBJ2-7; no firm D call. CDR1 and CDR2 (germline): MDHEN, SYDVKM. The ends were cut back, 7 bases at V and 2 bases at J, with 6 bases in the middle. The CDR3 length is 11 residues. This CDR3 is CASNSPYEQYF. The CDR3 DNA reads TGTGCCAGCAACTCCCCCTACGAGCAGTACTTC. Using reference TRBV28 and TRBJ2-7 for the parts outside the CDR3, the full variable domain is DVKVTQSSRYLVKRTGEKVFLECVQDMDHENMFWYRQDPGLGLRLIYFSYDVKMKEKGDIPEGYSVSREKKERFSLILESASTNQTSMYLCASNSPYEQYFGPGTRLTVT.

This chain uses TRBV5-6 with TRBJ2-3; 10 bases fit TRBD2. V lost 3 bases and J lost 1; bases outside the gene matches: 8. This CDR3 region has 17 residues. Germline CDR1 and CDR2: SGHDT and YYEEEE. The CDR3 region is CASSSIRTSGCTDTQYF. The DNA of the CDR3 is TGTGCCAGCAGCTCAATCCGGACTAGCGGATGCACAGATACGCAGTATTTT.

The rearrangement uses TRBV7-8 and TRBJ2-7; D is ambiguous. This CDR3 is 16 amino acids long. The ends were cut back, 2 bases at V and 2 bases at J, with 16 bases in the middle. CDR1 and CDR2 (germline): SGHVS, FQNEAQ. Here the CDR3 reads CASSLSLTVITYEQYF. CDR3 DNA sequence: TGTGCCAGCAGCTTATCGCTTACAGTGATTACCTACGAGCAGTACTTC.

This clone occurred a few times. V usage is TRBV7-9 and J usage is TRBJ2-3; no definite D call. The CDR3 consists of 10 residues. Germline V gene sequence: CDR1 SEHNR, CDR2 FQNEAQ (reference sequence). V was pared by 5 bases and J by 5 bases, with 2 bases between. CDR3 DNA: TGTGCCAGCAGCGAAGATACGCAGTATTTT. It yields the protein CASSEDTQYF.

As for this clone: Different DNA sequences within this sample yield the same CDR3. The gene calls are TRBV9 and TRBJ2-5, with 14 bases lining up with TRBD2. Trimming took 2 bases from V and 1 from J; bases not matched to a gene: 4. The germline V gene has CDR1 SGDLS and CDR2 YYNGEE. The CDR3 length is 17 residues. CDR3 DNA: TGTGCCAGCAGCGTGGGACTAGCGGGAGTGGGCCAAGAGACCCAGTACTTC. Its translation: CASSVGLAGVGQETQYF. Full variable domain (rest looked up from reference TRBV9 and TRBJ2-5): DSGVTQTPKHLITATGQRVTLRCSPRSGDLSVYWYQQSLDQGLQFLIQYYNGEERAKGNILERFSAQQFPDLHSELNLSSLELGDSALYFCASSVGLAGVGQETQYFGPGTRLLVL.

The chain links TRBV11-2 to TRBJ2-7; perhaps D is TRBD1 or TRBD2 (6 bases each). The CDR3 contains 13 residues. With 1 base removed from V and 6 bases from J, the gap between germline ends came to 10 bases. The germline CDR1 and CDR2 sequences are SGHAT and FQNNGV. CDR3 DNA sequence: TGTGCCAGCAGCTTAGTCAGGGGAGGCGAGCAGTACTTC. This codes for CASSLVRGGEQYF.

CDR3 sequence reads: CASSSPSGSSYEQYF. CDR3 bases: TGTGCCAGCAGCTCACCTAGCGGGAGCTCCTACGAGCAGTACTTC. The rearrangement links TRBV7-8 to TRBJ2-7; 10 bases fit TRBD2. Germline loops: CDR1 SGHVS, CDR2 FQNEAQ. This CDR3 contains 15 residues. The V gene end was trimmed by 4 bases and the J gene end by 0 bases; junction bases not matched to a gene: 3.

The CDR3 loop is CASSEWGNQETQYF. The CDR3 bases are TGTGCCAGCAGTGAATGGGGCAACCAAGAGACCCAGTACTTC. The chain links TRBV25-1 to TRBJ2-5; TRBD1 is a possible D gene (5 bases). The CDR3 runs 14 residues. Trimming took 1 base from V and 0 from J, leaving 6 bases between them. Germline V CDR1 and CDR2: MGHDK, SYGVNS.

In this sample, this clone turned up a few times. CDR3 residues: CASDTGGNQPQHF. CDR3 sequence (DNA): TGTGCCAGCGACACAGGGGGCAATCAGCCCCAGCATTTT. The V and J genes are TRBV28 and TRBJ1-5; TRBD1 matches at 7 bases. The germline gives CDR1 MDHEN, CDR2 SYDVKM. Trimming took 8 bases from V and 2 from J; bases not matched to a gene: 3. The CDR3 runs 13 residues.

About this clone: Other nucleotide sequences in the sample specify the same CDR3. The chain has TRBV18 and TRBJ1-1; D is possibly TRBD1 (5 bases). Germline CDR1 and CDR2: KGHSH and LQKENI. The CDR3 sequence is 13 residues long. Trimming left V 1 base short and J 5 bases short, with 8 bases between. The DNA for the CDR3 is TGTGCCAGCTCACCACTGGGGGGTACTGAAGCTTTCTTT. Encoded protein: CASSPLGGTEAFF.

The chain combines TRBV12-5 with TRBJ1-5; D is undetermined. V lost 5 bases, J lost 9 bases, and 11 bases lay in between. Germline lookup yields CDR1 LGHNT and CDR2 FRNRAP. This CDR3 is 12 amino acids long. The CDR3 region has the DNA TGTGCTAGTGGTATTAACCTGTCGCCCCAGCATTTT. Its translation: CASGINLSPQHF.

This chain joins TRBV9 and TRBJ1-1, with unresolved D. V was trimmed by 2 bases and J by 4 bases, leaving 12 bases between them. The CDR3 runs 14 residues. Germline CDR1 reads SGDLS; CDR2 reads YYNGEE. The CDR3 DNA reads as TGTGCCAGCAGCGTGGACGGCATGGGCACTGAAGCTTTCTTT. As protein: CASSVDGMGTEAFF.

The chain is built from TRBV7-2 and TRBJ2-2, with 7 bases that match TRBD1. The germline V gene encodes CDR1 SGHTA and CDR2 FQGNSA. The CDR3 has 16 residues. V shed 5 bases and J 2 bases; nucleotides not matched to a gene: 8. CDR3: CASSRIGTVNTGELFF. CDR3 sequence (DNA): TGTGCCAGCAGCCGCATCGGGACAGTTAACACCGGGGAGCTGTTTTTT.

This chain joins TRBV7-9 and TRBJ2-3, with unresolved D. Germline CDR1 SEHNR, CDR2 FQNEAQ (reference sequence). Trimming removed 4 bases from V and 6 bases from J, with 8 bases in between. CDR3 length equals 12 residues. The CDR3 protein is CASSSQADTQYF. In DNA, the CDR3 is TGTGCCAGCAGCTCCCAGGCTGATACGCAGTATTTT. The full variable domain, in which reference TRBV7-9 and TRBJ2-3 provide the parts outside the CDR3, is DTGVSQNPRHKITKRGQNVTFRCDPISEHNRLYWYRQTLGQGPEFLTYFQNEAQLEKSRLLSDRFSAERPKGSFSTLEIQRTEQGDSAMYLCASSSQADTQYFGPGTRLTVL.

The rearrangement joins TRBV19 to TRBJ2-2, with 8 positions matching TRBD1. CDR1 is LNHDA, CDR2 SQIVND, per germline (reference sequence). Trimming removed 5 bases from V and 5 bases from J; junction bases left unmatched: 10. CDR3 length: 16 amino acids. In DNA, the CDR3 is TGTGCCAGTAGTCCTCCGGGACAGGAAATAACCGGGGAGCTGTTTTTT. Translating it yields CASSPPGQEITGELFF.